The TCR beta chain described here comes from a study of shared clonotypes between healthy human individuals. Germline values: CDR1 MNHNY, CDR2 SVGAGI (reference sequence). This CDR3 has 16 residues. The study, taken as a whole, reports: Represented diversity (both genetic and exposure-history) was limited by the small number of donors.

Profiling relied on immunoSEQ multiplex PCR, and the TCRdb table lists in-frame clones only, not all of them. The table includes about 1.1 million clones, 78% detected once. This clone was seen only a few times. As yet, its antigen is unknown. The J gene is TRBJ2-5, the V gene TRBV6-6; D is possibly TRBD1 (8 bases). The closer fit of TRBJ2-7 to the DNA end suggests the J call may be wrong. Material: memory CD4+ T cells from PBMCs. The subset is: CD45RA-negative fraction. This clonotype was sampled from a man younger than 35 in good health. Some clones in this sample may be carry-over from other donors' samples. DNA of the CDR3: TGTGCCAGCAGCGACAGCGGGGCAGGGGGCCCCCACGAGCAGTACTTC. This sequence encodes CASSDSGAGGPHEQYF.